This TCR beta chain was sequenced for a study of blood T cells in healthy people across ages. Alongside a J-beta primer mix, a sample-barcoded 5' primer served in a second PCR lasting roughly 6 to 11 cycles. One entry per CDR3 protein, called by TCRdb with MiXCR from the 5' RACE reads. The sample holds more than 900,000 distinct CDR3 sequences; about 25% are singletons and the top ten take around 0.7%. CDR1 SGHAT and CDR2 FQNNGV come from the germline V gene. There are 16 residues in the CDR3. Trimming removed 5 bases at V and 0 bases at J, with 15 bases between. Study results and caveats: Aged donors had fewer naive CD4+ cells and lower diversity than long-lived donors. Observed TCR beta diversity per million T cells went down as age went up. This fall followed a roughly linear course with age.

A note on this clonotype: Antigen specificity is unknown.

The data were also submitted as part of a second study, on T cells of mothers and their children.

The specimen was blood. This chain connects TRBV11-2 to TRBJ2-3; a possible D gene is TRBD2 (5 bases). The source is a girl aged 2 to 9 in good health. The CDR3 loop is CASSRRARASTDTQYF. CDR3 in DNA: TGTGCCAGCAGCAGGCGAGCGCGGGCTAGCACAGATACGCAGTATTTT.